The clone carrying this TCR beta chain came up a few times. The target antigen is unknown. The data belong to a study of beta chain features in type 1 diabetes. Study results and limitations: All four CD4+ subsets from Type 1 diabetes patients carried moderately but significantly shorter TCRB CDR3s. Healthy donors had naive, central memory and Treg TCRB repertoires that appeared less similar than those seen among patients. There was a possibility that cDNA sequencing over-represented cells with high TCR expression.

Germline loops: CDR1 MNHEY, CDR2 SVGAGI. V was pared by 7 bases and J by 6 bases, with 14 bases between. The CDR3 consists of 13 residues. Sorted CD4+ subsets: naive, central memory, regulatory, stem cell-like memory (CD45RO/CCR7/CD25/CD127/CD95/CD27 panel). The sequenced template was cDNA made from the entire isolated RNA. About 3.6 million reads were obtained on average from naive, central memory and regulatory T cell samples. Only in-frame clones appear in the TCRdb table, and some are missing; sequencing was by immunoSEQ multiplex PCR. Here the sample spans hundreds of thousands of clones, 11% to 15% being singletons.

This chain uses TRBV6-5 with TRBJ2-3; no clear D gene. This receptor was obtained from a man between 18 and 35 years old with type 1 diabetes. Sample: naive CD4+ T cells from blood. CDR3 DNA: TGTGCCAGCATGAATCCCACAAAGGATACGCAGTATTTT. Translating it yields CASMNPTKDTQYF.